The entry that follows covers one T cell receptor (beta chain) sequence. The CDR3 runs 15 residues. The V and J ends lost 5 bases and 3 bases respectively, with 14 bases between them. Germline V gives CDR1 SGHTA, CDR2 FQGNSA. This table comes from immunoSEQ multiplex PCR, and its TCRdb copy is limited to in-frame clones, with some not included. The sample lists around 110,000 clones; 91% were seen once. These data are taken from a study of T cell changes during pregnancy in multiple sclerosis. The input for sequencing was peripheral blood, taken before pregnancy. The sequence was obtained from a female donor with multiple sclerosis, enrolled in a pregnancy study. The chain combines TRBV7-2 with TRBJ2-1; D may be TRBD2 (7 bases). The CDR3 loop reads CASSLTGGLYNEQFF. In DNA form, the CDR3 reads TGTGCCAGCAGCCTGACCGGGGGGCTCTACAATGAGCAGTTCTTC. Full variable domain (outside the CDR3, taken from reference TRBV7-2 and TRBJ2-1): GAGVSQSPSNKVTEKGKDVELRCDPISGHTALYWYRQSLGQGLEFLIYFQGNSAPDKSGLPSDRFSAERTGGSVSTLTIQRTQQEDSAVYLCASSLTGGLYNEQFFGPGTRLTVL.